Listed below are T cell receptor beta chains from one sample, sequenced in a study of blood T cell repertoires in COVID-19. Only in-frame clones appear in the TCRdb table, and some are missing; sequencing was by immunoSEQ multiplex PCR. The table shows 150,000 to 200,000 clones, with over 75% occurring only once. Sequencing input: PBMCs or T cells enriched from blood (not recorded which). All receptors come from a human donor with acute COVID-19. The donor label of this sample is uncertain. Both conserved end residues are part of each CDR3. D genes are given only for firm matches. A clone size is listed for some rows: how often the clone was seen (once, few, many), or a class if it is expanded.

v_call: TRBV20-1
clone_size: NA
j_call: TRBJ2-7
d_call: TRBD1
cdr3_nt: TGCAGTGCTAGTCCGGACAGGGTTATTTACGAGCAGTACTTC
cdr3_aa: CSASPDRVIYEQYF

v_call: TRBV9
clone_size: NA
j_call: TRBJ2-7
d_call: TRBD1
cdr3_nt: TGTGCCAGCAGCGTAGTAGGGGGCGAAGGGTACGAGCAGTACTTC
cdr3_aa: CASSVVGGEGYEQYF

v_call: TRBV6-2/TRBV6-3
clone_size: NA
j_call: TRBJ2-5
d_call: NA
cdr3_nt: TGTGCCAGCAGCCTCGCCGGGAAGCCGCAAGAGACCCAGTACTTC
cdr3_aa: CASSLAGKPQETQYF

v_call: TRBV7-9
clone_size: NA
j_call: TRBJ1-5
d_call: NA
cdr3_nt: TGTGCCAGCAGCTTACGGGCCAGGGATGGTTCTCAGCCCCAGCATTTT
cdr3_aa: CASSLRARDGSQPQHF

v_call: TRBV7-2
clone_size: once
j_call: TRBJ1-1
d_call: NA
cdr3_nt: TGTGCCAGCAGCTTAGCGAGGAATACTGAAGCTTTCTTT
cdr3_aa: CASSLARNTEAFF

v_call: TRBV5-1
clone_size: NA
j_call: TRBJ2-2
d_call: TRBD1
cdr3_nt: TGCGCCAGCTATAAAACAGGGGCGAACACCGGGGAGCTGTTTTTT
cdr3_aa: CASYKTGANTGELFF

v_call: TRBV5-4
clone_size: NA
j_call: TRBJ1-1
d_call: NA
cdr3_nt: TGTGCCAGCAGCTTGCGCAGGGGCAACACTGAAGCTTTCTTT
cdr3_aa: CASSLRRGNTEAFF

v_call: TRBV9
clone_size: NA
j_call: TRBJ2-2
d_call: NA
cdr3_nt: TGTGCCAGCAGCGTAAAAAGTAGCGGCACCGGGGAGCTGTTTTTT
cdr3_aa: CASSVKSSGTGELFF

v_call: TRBV11-2
clone_size: NA
j_call: TRBJ1-1
d_call: TRBD1
cdr3_nt: TGTGCCAGCAAGACCGGGACAGAAAACACTGAAGCTTTCTTT
cdr3_aa: CASKTGTENTEAFF

v_call: TRBV5-1
clone_size: few
j_call: TRBJ1-1
d_call: NA
cdr3_nt: TGCGCCAGCGAAATGTCCCATGGGAGAAACACTGAAGCTTTCTTT
cdr3_aa: CASEMSHGRNTEAFF

v_call: TRBV18
clone_size: NA
j_call: TRBJ1-2
d_call: NA
cdr3_nt: TGTGCCAGCTCACCAATAATCGGTGATGGCTACACCTTC
cdr3_aa: CASSPIIGDGYTF

v_call: TRBV7-2
clone_size: NA
j_call: TRBJ2-7
d_call: NA
cdr3_nt: TGTGCCAGCAGCTTAGTGAGCCTACGCGGGCTTTCCTACGAGCAGTACTTC
cdr3_aa: CASSLVSLRGLSYEQYF